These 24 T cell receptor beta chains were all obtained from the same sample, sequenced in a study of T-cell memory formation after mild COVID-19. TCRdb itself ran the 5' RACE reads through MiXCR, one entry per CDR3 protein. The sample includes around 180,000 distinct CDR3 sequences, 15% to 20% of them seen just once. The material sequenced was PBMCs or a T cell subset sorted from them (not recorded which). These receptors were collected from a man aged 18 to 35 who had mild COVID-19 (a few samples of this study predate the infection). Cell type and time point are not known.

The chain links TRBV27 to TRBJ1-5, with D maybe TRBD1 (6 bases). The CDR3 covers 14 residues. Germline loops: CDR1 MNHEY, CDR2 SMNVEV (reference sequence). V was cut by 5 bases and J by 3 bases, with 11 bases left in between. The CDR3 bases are TGTGCCAGCAGTGTCCAGGGGTACAATCAGCCCCAGCATTTT. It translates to CASSVQGYNQPQHF.

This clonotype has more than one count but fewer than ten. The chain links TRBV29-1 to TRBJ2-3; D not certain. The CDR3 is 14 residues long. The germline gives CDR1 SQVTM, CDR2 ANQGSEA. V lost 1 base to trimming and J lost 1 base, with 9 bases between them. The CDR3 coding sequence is TGCAGCGTTGAAGCCCCGTCGGGCACAGATACGCAGTATTTT. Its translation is CSVEAPSGTDTQYF.

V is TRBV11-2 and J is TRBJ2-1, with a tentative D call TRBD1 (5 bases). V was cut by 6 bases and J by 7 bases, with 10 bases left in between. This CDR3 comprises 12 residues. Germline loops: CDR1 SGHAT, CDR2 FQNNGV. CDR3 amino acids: CASRTDTNEQFF. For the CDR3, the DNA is TGTGCCAGCAGAACGGACACGAATGAGCAGTTCTTC. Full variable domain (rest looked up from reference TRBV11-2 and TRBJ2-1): EAGVAQSPRYKIIEKRQSVAFWCNPISGHATLYWYQQILGQGPKLLIQFQNNGVVDDSQLPKDRFSAERLKGVDSTLKIQPAKLEDSAVYLCASRTDTNEQFFGPGTRLTVL.

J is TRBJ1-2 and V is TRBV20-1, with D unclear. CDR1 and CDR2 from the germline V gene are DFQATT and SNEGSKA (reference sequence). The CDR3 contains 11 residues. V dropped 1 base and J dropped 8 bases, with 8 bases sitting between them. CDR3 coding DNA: TGCAGTGCTAGAGTAGGGATGGGCTACACCTTC. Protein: CSARVGMGYTF.

In DNA form, the CDR3 reads TGCAGTGGGACGTCCCCGTCGGGACAGGGGGTCCCAGATACGCAGTATTTT. Its translation: CSGTSPSGQGVPDTQYF. The chain links TRBV20-1 to TRBJ2-3, with 11 bases matching TRBD1. The CDR3 is 17 amino acids. CDR1 DFQATT and CDR2 SNEGSKA come from the germline V gene (reference sequence). With V trimmed by 7 bases and J by 4 bases, 16 bases remained unmatched.

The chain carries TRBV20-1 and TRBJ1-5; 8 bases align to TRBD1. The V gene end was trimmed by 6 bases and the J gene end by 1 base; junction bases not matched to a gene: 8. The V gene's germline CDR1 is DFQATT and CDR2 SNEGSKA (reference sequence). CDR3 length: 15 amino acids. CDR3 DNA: TGCAGTGCCTACGGCCGGACAGGGAGCAATCAGCCCCAGCATTTT. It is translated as CSAYGRTGSNQPQHF.

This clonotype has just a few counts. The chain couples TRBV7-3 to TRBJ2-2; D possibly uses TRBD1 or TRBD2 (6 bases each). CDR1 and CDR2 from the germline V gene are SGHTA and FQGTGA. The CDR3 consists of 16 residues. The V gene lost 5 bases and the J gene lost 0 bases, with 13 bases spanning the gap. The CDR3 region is CASSTIGGTNTGELFF. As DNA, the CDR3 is TGTGCCAGCAGCACTATAGGGGGGACGAACACCGGGGAGCTGTTTTTT.

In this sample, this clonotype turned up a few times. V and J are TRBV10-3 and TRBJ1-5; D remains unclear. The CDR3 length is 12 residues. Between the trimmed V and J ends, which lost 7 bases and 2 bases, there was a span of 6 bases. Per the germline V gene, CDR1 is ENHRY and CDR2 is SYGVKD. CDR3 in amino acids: CAINGGNQPQHF. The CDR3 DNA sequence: TGTGCCATCAATGGGGGCAATCAGCCCCAGCATTTT.

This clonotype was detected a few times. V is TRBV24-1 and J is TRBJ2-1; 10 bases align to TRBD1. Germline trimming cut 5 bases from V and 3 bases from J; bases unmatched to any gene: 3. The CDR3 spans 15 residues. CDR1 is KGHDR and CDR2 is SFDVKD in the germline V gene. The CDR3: CATSAGQGNYNEQFF. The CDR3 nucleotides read TGTGCCACCAGTGCGGGACAGGGGAACTACAATGAGCAGTTCTTC.

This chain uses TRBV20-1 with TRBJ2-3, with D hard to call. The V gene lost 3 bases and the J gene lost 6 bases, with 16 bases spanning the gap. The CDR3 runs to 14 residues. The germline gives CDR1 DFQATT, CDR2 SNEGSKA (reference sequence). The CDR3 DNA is TGCAGTGCTAGGTATAGGACCCTAAAGGATACGCAGTATTTT. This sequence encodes CSARYRTLKDTQYF.

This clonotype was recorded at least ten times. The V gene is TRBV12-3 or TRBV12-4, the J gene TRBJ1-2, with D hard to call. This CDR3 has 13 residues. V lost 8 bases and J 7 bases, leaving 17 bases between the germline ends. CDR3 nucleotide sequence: TGTGCCAGCTCGGCAGGCTGGAGCGGTGGCTACACCTTC. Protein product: CASSAGWSGGYTF.

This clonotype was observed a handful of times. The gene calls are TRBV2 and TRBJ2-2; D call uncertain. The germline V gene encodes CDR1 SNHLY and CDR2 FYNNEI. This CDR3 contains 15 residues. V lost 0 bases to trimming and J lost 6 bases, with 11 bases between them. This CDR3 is CASSEATPEAGELFF. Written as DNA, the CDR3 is TGTGCCAGCAGTGAAGCGACCCCGGAAGCCGGGGAGCTGTTTTTT.

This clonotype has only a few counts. CDR3 in amino acids: CSARRGAGTDTQYF. CDR3 DNA: TGCAGTGCTAGACGGGGGGCTGGCACAGATACGCAGTATTTT. The V gene is TRBV20-1, the J gene TRBJ2-3; possibly TRBD2 for D (7 bases). V was cut by 2 bases and J by 1 base, with 10 bases left in between. This CDR3 is built from 14 residues. CDR1 and CDR2 (germline): DFQATT, SNEGSKA (reference sequence).

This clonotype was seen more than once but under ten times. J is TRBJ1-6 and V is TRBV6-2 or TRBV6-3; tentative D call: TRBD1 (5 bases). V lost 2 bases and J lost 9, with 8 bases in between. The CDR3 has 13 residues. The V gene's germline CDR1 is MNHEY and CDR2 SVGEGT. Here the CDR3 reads CASSYRGGSPLHF. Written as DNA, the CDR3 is TGTGCCAGCAGTTACAGGGGCGGTTCACCCCTCCACTTT.

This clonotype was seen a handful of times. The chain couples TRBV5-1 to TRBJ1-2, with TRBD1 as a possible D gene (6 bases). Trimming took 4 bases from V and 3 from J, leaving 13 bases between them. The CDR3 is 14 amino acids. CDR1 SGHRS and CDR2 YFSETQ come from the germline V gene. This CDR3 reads CASSQGTDYYGYTF. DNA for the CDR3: TGCGCCAGCAGCCAGGGGACGGACTACTATGGCTACACCTTC.

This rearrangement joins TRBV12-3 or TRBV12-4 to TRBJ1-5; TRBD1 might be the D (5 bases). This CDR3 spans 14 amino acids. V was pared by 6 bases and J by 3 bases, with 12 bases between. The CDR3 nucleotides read TGTGCCAGCAGGAGGGGATTAAACAATCAGCCCCAGCATTTT. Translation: CASRRGLNNQPQHF.

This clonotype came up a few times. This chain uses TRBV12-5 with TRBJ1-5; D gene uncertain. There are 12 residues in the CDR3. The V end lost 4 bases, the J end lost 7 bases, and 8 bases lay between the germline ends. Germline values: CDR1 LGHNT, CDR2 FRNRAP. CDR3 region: CASGSRHQPQHF. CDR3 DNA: TGTGCTAGTGGTTCAAGACACCAGCCCCAGCATTTT.

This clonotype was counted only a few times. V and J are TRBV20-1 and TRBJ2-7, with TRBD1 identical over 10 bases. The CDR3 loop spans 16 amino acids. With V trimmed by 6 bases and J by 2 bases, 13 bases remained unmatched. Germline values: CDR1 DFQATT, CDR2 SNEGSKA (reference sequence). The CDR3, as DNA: TGCAGTGCCATTAATCCGAGACAGGGGGCAACCTACGAGCAGTACTTC. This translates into CSAINPRQGATYEQYF.

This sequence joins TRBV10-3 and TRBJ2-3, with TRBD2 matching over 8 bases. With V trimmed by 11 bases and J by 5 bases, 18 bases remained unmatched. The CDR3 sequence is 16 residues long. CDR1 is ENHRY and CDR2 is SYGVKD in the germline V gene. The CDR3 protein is CAAAMSSGGAKDTQYF. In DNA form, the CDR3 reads TGTGCCGCCGCTATGTCTTCGGGGGGGGCGAAAGATACGCAGTATTTT.

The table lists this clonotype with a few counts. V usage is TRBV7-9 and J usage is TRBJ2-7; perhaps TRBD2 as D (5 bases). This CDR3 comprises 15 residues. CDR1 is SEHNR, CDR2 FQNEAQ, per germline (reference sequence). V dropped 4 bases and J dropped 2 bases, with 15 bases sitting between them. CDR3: CASSSPEDLTYEQYF. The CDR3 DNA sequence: TGTGCCAGCAGCTCCCCGGAGGACCTTACCTACGAGCAGTACTTC.

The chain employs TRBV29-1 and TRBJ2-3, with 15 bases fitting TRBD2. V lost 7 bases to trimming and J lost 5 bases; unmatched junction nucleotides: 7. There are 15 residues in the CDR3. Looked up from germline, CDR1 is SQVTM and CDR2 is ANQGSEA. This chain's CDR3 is CSAGLAGGQGDTQYF. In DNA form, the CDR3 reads TGCAGCGCTGGACTAGCGGGGGGGCAGGGAGATACGCAGTATTTT.

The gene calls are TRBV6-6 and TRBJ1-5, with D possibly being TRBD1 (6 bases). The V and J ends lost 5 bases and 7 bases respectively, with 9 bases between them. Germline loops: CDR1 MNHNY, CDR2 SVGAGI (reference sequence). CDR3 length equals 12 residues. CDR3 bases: TGTGCCAGCAGTCAAGACAGGCAGCCCCAGCATTTT. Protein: CASSQDRQPQHF.

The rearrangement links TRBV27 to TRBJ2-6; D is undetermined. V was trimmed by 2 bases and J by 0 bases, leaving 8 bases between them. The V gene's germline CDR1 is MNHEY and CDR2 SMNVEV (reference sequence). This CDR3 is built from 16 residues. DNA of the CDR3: TGTGCCAGCAGTTTACGGCGGTTCTCTGGGGCCAACGTCCTGACTTTC. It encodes CASSLRRFSGANVLTF.

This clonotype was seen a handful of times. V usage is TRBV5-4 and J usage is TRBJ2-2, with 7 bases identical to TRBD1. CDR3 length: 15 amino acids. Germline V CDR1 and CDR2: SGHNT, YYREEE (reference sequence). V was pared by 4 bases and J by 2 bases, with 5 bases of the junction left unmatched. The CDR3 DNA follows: TGTGCCAGCAGCCCGGGACAGAGAAACACCGGGGAGCTGTTTTTT. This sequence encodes CASSPGQRNTGELFF.